Each of the 21 T cell receptor beta chains below was sequenced from the same sample in a study of cytomegalovirus exposure and HLA in healthy donors. The PCR made use of 60 Vbeta and 13 Jbeta primers. The method was immunoSEQ multiplex PCR; TCRdb's version includes in-frame clones alone and lacks a portion of them. This listing includes around 140,000 clones. The specimen sequenced was PBMCs. These receptors all come from a woman aged 35 to 49 in good health and CMV-seropositive.

This chain uses TRBV18 with TRBJ1-5; no clear D gene. This CDR3 is 13 amino acids long. CDR1 and CDR2 from the germline V gene are KGHSH and LQKENI. Trimming took off 2 bases at V and 5 bases at J, with 7 bases between the two ends. The CDR3 loop reads CASSPADDQPQHF. CDR3 DNA sequence: TGTGCCAGCTCACCAGCGGATGATCAGCCCCAGCATTTT.

The chain employs TRBV10-3 and TRBJ2-2; 7 nucleotides agree with TRBD1. Germline CDR1 ENHRY, CDR2 SYGVKD. V trimming: 8 bases; J trimming: 0 bases; junction bases outside the gene matches: 3. The CDR3 is made up of 14 amino acids. CDR3: CAIRGQTNTGELFF. Here the CDR3 DNA reads TGTGCCATCCGGGGACAGACGAACACCGGGGAGCTGTTTTTT.

The chain combines TRBV25-1 with TRBJ2-5, with a tentative D call TRBD1 (5 bases). V dropped 1 base and J dropped 2 bases, with 8 bases sitting between them. Per germline, CDR1 MGHDK and CDR2 SYGVNS. CDR3 length: 14 amino acids. The CDR3 DNA sequence: TGTGCCAGCAGTGAATGGGGCCAGCAAGAGACCCAGTACTTC. It is translated as CASSEWGQQETQYF.

The rearrangement joins TRBV7-8 to TRBJ2-1; maybe TRBD1 (6 bases). Between the trimmed V and J ends, which lost 2 bases and 0 bases, there was a span of 26 bases. The germline CDR1 and CDR2 sequences are SGHVS and FQNEAQ. CDR3 size: 21 residues. The CDR3 sequence: CASSLKGRTEGEGRSYNEQFF. In nucleotides, the CDR3 is TGTGCCAGCAGCTTAAAAGGGCGGACAGAGGGCGAGGGCCGCTCCTACAATGAGCAGTTCTTC.

This chain joins TRBV10-3 and TRBJ2-5; D perhaps matches TRBD2 (6 bases). This CDR3 region has 13 residues. The V gene's germline CDR1 is ENHRY and CDR2 SYGVKD. The V gene lost 4 bases and the J gene lost 5 bases, with 11 bases spanning the gap. CDR3 sequence: CAISGGGMETQYF. CDR3 sequence (DNA): TGTGCCATCAGTGGTGGGGGGATGGAGACCCAGTACTTC.

The rearrangement links TRBV29-1 to TRBJ2-7; D might be TRBD1 (6 bases). The CDR3 is 14 residues long. The V gene's germline CDR1 is SQVTM and CDR2 ANQGSEA. Trimming removed 4 bases from V and 2 bases from J, with 15 bases in between. CDR3 in amino acids: CSVVGRTATYEQYF. As DNA, the CDR3 is TGCAGCGTTGTTGGGCGGACAGCGACCTACGAGCAGTACTTC.

CDR3 sequence (DNA): TGCGCCAGCATCCGTAGGGGGGGCACCGGGGAGCTGTTTTTT. This codes for CASIRRGGTGELFF. The rearrangement joins TRBV5-1 to TRBJ2-2, with D perhaps matching TRBD2 (7 bases). Trimming left V 6 bases short and J 4 bases short, with 13 bases between. The CDR3 runs to 14 residues. Germline V gene lookup returns CDR1 SGHRS and CDR2 YFSETQ.

This sequence joins TRBV5-1 and TRBJ1-2; D may be TRBD1 (5 bases). The CDR3 length is 15 residues. The V end was cut by 1 base, the J end by 1 base, with 11 bases between. Germline assignment: CDR1 SGHRS and CDR2 YFSETQ. The CDR3 spells CASSLRSDSNYGYTF. The CDR3, as DNA: TGCGCCAGCAGCTTGAGGTCCGACAGTAACTATGGCTACACCTTC.

The genes are TRBV27 and TRBJ1-2, with D perhaps matching TRBD1 (5 bases). Germline V gives CDR1 MNHEY, CDR2 SMNVEV (reference sequence). The V end lost 3 bases, the J end lost 6 bases, and 11 bases lay between the germline ends. CDR3 length equals 13 residues. The CDR3 nucleotides are TGTGCCAGCAGTTTCAATCGGGGGGATGGCTACACCTTC. It encodes CASSFNRGDGYTF.

The rearrangement joins TRBV4-2 to TRBJ2-2, with 7 bases identical to TRBD2. The V segment lost 0 bases and the J segment 7 bases; nucleotides outside the gene matches: 11. Germline V gene lookup returns CDR1 LGHNA and CDR2 YNFKEQ. The CDR3 has 17 residues. The CDR3 nucleotides read TGTGCCAGCAGCCAAGATGGGGGGGAGGGCCTAAGCGGGGAGCTGTTTTTT. Translation: CASSQDGGEGLSGELFF.

The rearrangement links TRBV5-8 to TRBJ2-3; TRBD2 agrees at 7 bases. Germline-derived CDR1 and CDR2 are SGHTS and YDEGEE. The junction had 11 bases not matched to a gene; V was cut back by 4 bases and J by 0 bases. This CDR3 has 17 amino acids. CDR3 region: CASSQTFRAGSTDTQYF. CDR3 DNA: TGTGCCAGCAGCCAAACATTCAGAGCGGGGAGCACAGATACGCAGTATTTT.

The chain employs TRBV2 and TRBJ1-1; D possibly corresponds to TRBD1 (5 bases). Germline-derived CDR1 and CDR2 are SNHLY and FYNNEI. CDR3 size: 11 residues. V shed 8 bases and J shed 13 bases, with 17 bases lying between them. The CDR3, as DNA: TGTGCCAGCGGGGCCGGGACGGGAGGTTTCTTT. Protein: CASGAGTGGFF.

Notes on this clone: Since the CDR3 does not end with the conserved phenylalanine or tryptophan, this likely comes from a read error. This chain joins TRBV6-1 and TRBJ1-2; a weak D match, TRBD1 (5 bases). V was cut by 3 bases and J by 1 base, with 18 bases left in between. Germline loops: CDR1 MNHNS, CDR2 SASEGT. CDR3 length equals 17 residues. The CDR3 is CASSEVVGTTFNYGYTS. The DNA of the CDR3 is TGTGCCAGCAGTGAGGTCGTAGGGACTACCTTTAACTATGGCTACACCTCC.

CDR3 in amino acids: CASSFSRDRGPDTQYF. The CDR3 bases are TGTGCCAGCAGCTTCTCGCGGGACAGGGGACCAGATACGCAGTATTTT. The rearrangement joins TRBV7-2 to TRBJ2-3, with TRBD1 matching over 10 bases. Germline-derived CDR1 and CDR2 are SGHTA and FQGNSA. The CDR3 runs to 16 residues. V shed 3 bases and J 4 bases; nucleotides not matched to a gene: 7.

CDR3 protein: CASRGTEAYEQYF. The CDR3 DNA reads as TGTGCCAGCCGAGGGACAGAGGCCTACGAGCAGTACTTC. The chain has TRBV27 and TRBJ2-7; 7 positions match TRBD1. The trim removed 8 bases at V and 2 bases at J, leaving 6 bases unmatched. This CDR3 spans 13 amino acids. CDR1 and CDR2 (germline): MNHEY, SMNVEV (reference sequence).

This chain links TRBV28 with TRBJ1-2; tentatively, D is TRBD1 (5 bases). This CDR3 region has 12 residues. The germline V gene has CDR1 MDHEN and CDR2 SYDVKM. Trimming pared 6 bases from V and 6 bases from J, leaving 11 bases between. The CDR3 nucleotides are TGTGCCAGCAGCCTCATCAGGGATGGCTACACCTTC. Translation: CASSLIRDGYTF.

The chain is built from TRBV9 and TRBJ1-1; D might be TRBD1 (5 bases). Germline values: CDR1 SGDLS, CDR2 YYNGEE. V lost 2 bases to trimming and J lost 0 bases, with 11 bases between them. This CDR3 comprises 15 residues. The DNA for the CDR3 is TGTGCCAGCAGCGTCGGCGGGGCACTGAACACTGAAGCTTTCTTT. Translation: CASSVGGALNTEAFF.

The chain is built from TRBV6-5 and TRBJ2-3, with D perhaps TRBD2 (6 bases). The length of the CDR3 is 15 residues. From germline, CDR1 is MNHEY and CDR2 SVGAGI. Trimming cost V 4 bases and J 3 bases, with 14 bases left between them. CDR3 bases: TGTGCCAGCAGTTCCCCCTGGGCGGGGACAGATACGCAGTATTTT. Its protein is CASSSPWAGTDTQYF.

V and J are TRBV11-2 and TRBJ2-5; D might be TRBD1 (6 bases). The CDR3 covers 15 residues. V was pared by 1 base and J by 6 bases, with 15 bases between. In germline, CDR1 is SGHAT, CDR2 FQNNGV. In nucleotides, the CDR3 is TGTGCCAGCAGCTTAGCAGGGGAGCTCATAAAGACCCAGTACTTC. Amino acid sequence: CASSLAGELIKTQYF.

The rearrangement links TRBV27 to TRBJ2-2; 8 nucleotides match TRBD2. The CDR3 contains 15 residues. The V and J ends lost 4 bases and 7 bases, in that order; junction bases with no gene match: 8. In germline, CDR1 is MNHEY, CDR2 SMNVEV (reference sequence). CDR3 sequence: CASSSFSGVHGELFF. The CDR3 region has the DNA TGTGCCAGCAGTTCCTTTAGCGGGGTACACGGGGAGCTGTTTTTT.

The gene calls are TRBV5-1 and TRBJ2-5; 12 positions match TRBD2. The CDR3 has 15 amino acids. The germline CDR1 and CDR2 sequences are SGHRS and YFSETQ. Losses at the gene ends were 4 bases for V and 11 bases for J; bases not matched to a gene: 12. CDR3 bases: TGCGCCAGCAGCCCCGGACTAGCGGGAAGGTGGGAGCAGTACTTC. Encoded protein: CASSPGLAGRWEQYF.